The text below deals with one T cell receptor beta chain. V shed 6 bases, J shed 5 bases, and the junction held 13 bases outside the gene matches. The CDR3 is made up of 15 amino acids. Germline loops: CDR1 SGHRS, CDR2 YFSETQ. The protocol was immunoSEQ multiplex PCR, while the TCRdb copy is restricted to in-frame clones and leaves out a portion. The table has about 60,000 clones, 70% to 90% seen once. The data were obtained in a study of blood T cell repertoires in COVID-19. Whole-study context: Acute and convalescent COVID-19 specimens originated in the United States, Italy and Spain.

The sequenced material came from peripheral blood. This chain joins TRBV5-1 and TRBJ2-5; TRBD1 matches at 7 bases. This sequence originates from a human donor with active COVID-19. The donor label of this sample is uncertain. The CDR3 protein is CASTTSRQGWETQYF. The CDR3 DNA reads as TGCGCCAGCACCACCTCTCGACAGGGTTGGGAGACCCAGTACTTC.